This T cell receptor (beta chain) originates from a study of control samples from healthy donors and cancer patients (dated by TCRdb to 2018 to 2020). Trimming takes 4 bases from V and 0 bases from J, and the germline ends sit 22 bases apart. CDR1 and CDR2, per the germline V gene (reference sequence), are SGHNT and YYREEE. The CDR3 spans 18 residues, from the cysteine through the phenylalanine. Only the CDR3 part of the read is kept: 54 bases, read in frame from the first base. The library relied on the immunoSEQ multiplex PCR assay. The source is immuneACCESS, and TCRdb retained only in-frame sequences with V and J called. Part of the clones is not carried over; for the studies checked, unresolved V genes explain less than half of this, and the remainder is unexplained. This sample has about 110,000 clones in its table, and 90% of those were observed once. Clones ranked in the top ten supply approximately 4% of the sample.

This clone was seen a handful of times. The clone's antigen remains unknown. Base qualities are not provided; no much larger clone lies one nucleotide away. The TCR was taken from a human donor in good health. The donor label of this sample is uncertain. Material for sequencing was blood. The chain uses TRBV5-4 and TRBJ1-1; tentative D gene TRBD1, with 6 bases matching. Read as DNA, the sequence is TGTGCCAGCAGCCAAAGGAGGGGGGGAGGGAACATGAACACTGAAGCTTTCTTT. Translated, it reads CASSQRRGGGNMNTEAFF.